What follows are 24 T cell receptor beta chains derived from one specimen sequenced in a study of cytomegalovirus exposure and HLA in healthy donors. The PCR employed 60 Vbeta primers together with 13 Jbeta primers. Profiled with immunoSEQ multiplex PCR; TCRdb holds only in-frame clones, not every one. This sample carries about 240,000 clones, roughly 78% of them seen once, and the ten largest clones take 0.45% to 0.5%. Sample: PBMCs. Source of these receptors: a boy aged 5-17 years in good health and CMV-seronegative.

The CDR3 reads CAGRGGAYEQYF. The DNA for the CDR3 is TGTGCCGGCCGCGGAGGGGCCTACGAGCAGTACTTC. The rearrangement joins TRBV2 to TRBJ2-7, with D tentatively TRBD2 (6 bases). With 11 bases removed from V and 2 bases from J, the gap between germline ends came to 13 bases. CDR1 is SNHLY, CDR2 FYNNEI, per germline. This CDR3 is built from 12 residues.

V usage is TRBV6-1 and J usage is TRBJ1-5; 7 bases are shared with TRBD1. Germline CDR1 reads MNHNS; CDR2 reads SASEGT. The V and J ends lost 8 bases and 4 bases, in that order; junction bases with no gene match: 5. CDR3 length equals 13 residues. DNA of the CDR3: TGTGCCAGCGCCGGGACAGTAAATCAGCCCCAGCATTTT. Translated, it gives CASAGTVNQPQHF.

The chain joins TRBV6-6 to TRBJ2-7, with D possibly TRBD1 on 6 matching bases. The ends were cut back, 0 bases at V and 1 base at J, with 7 bases in the middle. Germline CDR1 MNHNY, CDR2 SVGAGI (reference sequence). This CDR3 comprises 14 residues. This CDR3 reads CASSYSDRSYEQYF. The CDR3 DNA follows: TGTGCCAGCAGTTACTCCGACAGGTCCTACGAGCAGTACTTC.

The chain has TRBV2 and TRBJ1-4; a weak D match, TRBD1 (6 bases). Trimming cost V 2 bases and J 5 bases, with 18 bases left between them. This CDR3 region has 17 residues. CDR1 is SNHLY and CDR2 is FYNNEI in the germline V gene. The CDR3 sequence is CASSERGGPRPNEKLFF. The CDR3 DNA follows: TGTGCCAGCAGTGAACGTGGGGGCCCTAGACCCAATGAAAAACTGTTTTTT.

The rearrangement links TRBV5-4 to TRBJ2-3; 8 bases are shared with TRBD2. Trimming took 3 bases from V and 4 from J; bases not matched to a gene: 7. CDR3 length equals 15 residues. Germline CDR1 is SGHNT and CDR2 is YYREEE (reference sequence). The CDR3 sequence: CASSYASGSADTQYF. The CDR3, as DNA: TGTGCCAGCAGCTACGCAAGCGGGAGTGCAGATACGCAGTATTTT.

This chain joins TRBV5-6 and TRBJ2-1; D may be TRBD2 (6 bases). The germline gives CDR1 SGHDT, CDR2 YYEEEE. The CDR3 extends over 14 amino acids. The germline V and J ends were trimmed by 0 bases and 8 bases, with 12 bases remaining between them. CDR3 coding DNA: TGTGCCAGCAGCTTGGGGGAGGCCGGGTATGAGCAGTTCTTC. Translating it yields CASSLGEAGYEQFF. Combining the CDR3 with reference TRBV5-6 and TRBJ2-1 gives the whole variable domain DAGVTQSPTHLIKTRGQQVTLRCSPKSGHDTVSWYQQALGQGPQFIFQYYEEEERQRGNFPDRFSGHQFPNYSSELNVNALLLGDSALYLCASSLGEAGYEQFFGPGTRLTVL.

V and J are TRBV30 and TRBJ2-1, with 10 bases lining up with TRBD2. Germline V gene data show CDR1 as GTSNPN and CDR2 as SVGIG (reference sequence). With 4 bases clipped from V and 4 bases from J, the junction kept 4 bases outside the gene matches. CDR3 size: 14 residues. This CDR3 reads CAWTGLAAYNEQFF. In DNA form, the CDR3 reads TGTGCCTGGACCGGACTAGCGGCATACAATGAGCAGTTCTTC.

This rearrangement joins TRBV27 to TRBJ2-7, with TRBD1 matching over 9 bases. There are 14 residues in the CDR3. Germline V gene lookup returns CDR1 MNHEY and CDR2 SMNVEV (reference sequence). Losses at the gene ends were 6 bases for V and 1 base for J; bases not matched to a gene: 4. In DNA form, the CDR3 reads TGTGCCAGCAGCTTAGGACAGGGGTCCTACGAGCAGTACTTC. It yields the protein CASSLGQGSYEQYF.

The chain carries TRBV30 and TRBJ1-4; no clear D. V lost 7 bases to trimming and J lost 6 bases, with 12 bases between them. The CDR3 extends over 12 amino acids. Germline CDR1 reads GTSNPN; CDR2 reads SVGIG (reference sequence). The CDR3 DNA follows: TGTGCCTACGACACCGGTCATGAAAAACTGTTTTTT. Residues: CAYDTGHEKLFF.

For the CDR3, the DNA is TGTGCCTGGAGAGCGGACAGGGATGAAAAACTGTTTTTT. Its translation: CAWRADRDEKLFF. V usage is TRBV30 and J usage is TRBJ1-4; 8 nucleotides line up with TRBD1. Germline V gene data show CDR1 as GTSNPN and CDR2 as SVGIG (reference sequence). After removal of 3 bases from V and 6 bases from J, the junction contained 3 bases not matched to a gene. This CDR3 has 13 residues.

This rearrangement joins TRBV2 to TRBJ2-2; D might be TRBD1 (7 bases). The length of the CDR3 is 15 residues. V was clipped by 8 bases and J by 5 bases, with 18 bases between them. CDR1 and CDR2 from the germline V gene are SNHLY and FYNNEI. The CDR3 nucleotides are TGTGCCAGCGGGGTACCAGGGGGGAAGACCGGGGAGCTGTTTTTT. It codes for CASGVPGGKTGELFF.

This clone was seen a handful of times. The chain combines TRBV4-1 with TRBJ2-3; 8 bases are shared with TRBD2. The CDR3 has 15 residues. The germline V gene encodes CDR1 MGHRA and CDR2 YSYEKL. V gave up 4 bases and J gave up 3 bases; unmatched junction bases: 6. CDR3 sequence: CASSPRVAGTDTQYF. The CDR3 nucleotides are TGCGCCAGCAGCCCCCGGGTAGCGGGGACAGATACGCAGTATTTT.

This chain links TRBV4-1 with TRBJ2-7; perhaps TRBD1 as D (6 bases). The germline V gene encodes CDR1 MGHRA and CDR2 YSYEKL. This CDR3 spans 16 amino acids. Trimming shortened V by 3 bases and J by 5 bases, and 20 bases separated the two germline ends. The CDR3 DNA sequence: TGCGCCAGCAGCCATCCTCTAGCCAGGGGTAAACACGAGCAGTACTTC. This translates into CASSHPLARGKHEQYF.

This rearrangement joins TRBV4-1 to TRBJ2-5; D is undetermined. The V end lost 0 bases, the J end lost 0 bases, and 2 bases lay between the germline ends. The CDR3 loop spans 13 amino acids. The germline CDR1 and CDR2 sequences are MGHRA and YSYEKL. The CDR3 DNA sequence: TGCGCCAGCAGCCAAGACAACCAAGAGACCCAGTACTTC. Translation: CASSQDNQETQYF.

In this sample, this clone turned up a few times. This chain uses TRBV11-2 with TRBJ2-7, with 7 bases lining up with TRBD1. J was trimmed by 1 base and V by 1 base; bases with no gene match: 4. Per germline, CDR1 SGHAT and CDR2 FQNNGV. The CDR3 length is 15 residues. In nucleotides, the CDR3 is TGTGCCAGCAGCTTAGTTCGGGACAGATCCTACGAGCAGTACTTC. It yields the protein CASSLVRDRSYEQYF.

The gene calls are TRBV14 and TRBJ2-3, with 11 bases aligning to TRBD1. The CDR3 loop spans 18 amino acids. The V gene's germline CDR1 is SGHDN and CDR2 FVKESK. Trimming at V came to 2 bases and at J to 2 bases, leaving 9 bases not matched to a gene. The CDR3 nucleotides are TGTGCCAGCAGCCAACTCAAGGGACAGGGGGAAATCACAGATACGCAGTATTTT. Residues: CASSQLKGQGEITDTQYF.

This chain links TRBV6-5 with TRBJ2-7, with 7 bases fitting TRBD2. Trimming took 2 bases from V and 1 from J; bases not matched to a gene: 8. Looked up from germline, CDR1 is MNHEY and CDR2 is SVGAGI. This CDR3 has 16 amino acids. The CDR3: CASSYGTSEESYEQYF. The CDR3 coding sequence is TGTGCCAGCAGTTACGGAACTAGCGAGGAATCCTACGAGCAGTACTTC.

The V and J genes are TRBV27 and TRBJ2-3, with 12 bases fitting TRBD2. The CDR3 is made up of 16 amino acids. The V gene's germline CDR1 is MNHEY and CDR2 SMNVEV (reference sequence). The V and J ends lost 5 bases and 2 bases, in that order; junction bases with no gene match: 5. Here the CDR3 DNA reads TGTGCCAGCAGTATCGGACTAGCGGGGATCACAGATACGCAGTATTTT. It codes for CASSIGLAGITDTQYF.

The rearrangement joins TRBV10-2 to TRBJ1-2; 9 positions agree with TRBD1. Looked up from germline, CDR1 is WSHSY and CDR2 is SAAADI. The CDR3 extends over 15 amino acids. After removal of 4 bases from V and 4 bases from J, the junction contained 7 bases not matched to a gene. The CDR3 region has the DNA TGCGCCAGCAGTGGTGGGGACAGGGAAGGCTATGGCTACACCTTC. It encodes CASSGGDREGYGYTF.

CDR3 coding DNA: TGCGCCAGCAGCTTGGAGAAGGGGCGCGGCGATTCACCCCTCCACTTT. Its protein is CASSLEKGRGDSPLHF. The chain joins TRBV5-1 to TRBJ1-6; TRBD1 might be the D (5 bases). This CDR3 is built from 16 residues. Trimming took off 0 bases at V and 8 bases at J, with 15 bases between the two ends. The V gene's germline CDR1 is SGHRS and CDR2 YFSETQ.

The rearrangement joins TRBV5-1 to TRBJ2-3, with TRBD2 matching over 8 bases. J lost 4 bases, V lost 4 bases, and 14 bases had no gene match. From germline, CDR1 is SGHRS and CDR2 YFSETQ. The CDR3 spans 17 residues. CDR3 sequence (DNA): TGCGCCAGCAGCCGCTCGACGGGGGGGCCCCCCCCAGATACGCAGTATTTT. Translating it yields CASSRSTGGPPPDTQYF.

The chain combines TRBV7-3 with TRBJ1-2; D possibly corresponds to TRBD1 (6 bases). Germline V gives CDR1 SGHTA, CDR2 FQGTGA. The CDR3 sequence is 13 residues long. V shed 4 bases and J shed 6 bases, with 12 bases lying between them. The CDR3 DNA sequence: TGTGCCAGCAGCTATCATCAGGGGCATGGCTACACCTTC. It codes for CASSYHQGHGYTF.

This clone was seen only a few times. Additional DNA sequences in this sample encode the identical CDR3. This rearrangement joins TRBV6-5 to TRBJ1-1, with D possibly TRBD1 on 5 matching bases. The CDR3 sequence is 14 residues long. Per the germline V gene, CDR1 is MNHEY and CDR2 is SVGAGI. The germline V and J ends were trimmed by 0 bases and 4 bases, with 9 bases remaining between them. The CDR3: CASSYSQGSTEAFF. CDR3 sequence (DNA): TGTGCCAGCAGTTACTCTCAGGGTAGCACTGAAGCTTTCTTT.

V is TRBV5-4 and J is TRBJ2-5, with 15 bases that match TRBD2. Germline-derived CDR1 and CDR2 are SGHNT and YYREEE (reference sequence). The CDR3 has 17 residues. V shed 3 bases, J shed 6 bases, and the junction held 9 bases outside the gene matches. CDR3 bases: TGTGCCAGCAGCTCGGGACTAGCGGGGGGTTCGGGGAAGACCCAGTACTTC. This codes for CASSSGLAGGSGKTQYF.